These T cell receptor beta chains were read from a single sample in a study of T-cell reconstitution after alpha-beta-depleted transplantation in children. TCRdb re-called the PCR reads through MiXCR, storing one row per CDR3 protein. This sample has about 540,000 distinct CDR3 sequences; 15% to 20% occur once, and the top ten carry about 3.1%. This specimen consisted of PBMCs from the stem cell graft donor, obtained from the stem cell graft. Every receptor here comes from a human donor who donated a stem cell graft to a child with acute lymphoblastic leukemia. CDR3s include the opening cysteine and the closing phenylalanine or tryptophan. D genes are given only for firm matches. A row's size may be missing; if present it is once, few, many or a size class.

d_call: .
v_call: TRBV6-1
cdr3_length: 17
j_call: TRBJ2-1
clone_size: few
cdr3_aa: CASMTYRGGQGMGEQFF
cdr3_nt: TGTGCCAGCATGACGTATCGGGGAGGGCAGGGGATGGGTGAGCAGTTCTTC

d_call: TRBD1
v_call: TRBV9
cdr3_length: 15
j_call: TRBJ2-7
clone_size: .
cdr3_aa: CASSVSPTGGYEQYF
cdr3_nt: TGTGCCAGCAGCGTATCCCCGACAGGGGGCTACGAGCAGTACTTC

d_call: .
v_call: TRBV18
cdr3_length: 13
j_call: TRBJ1-5
clone_size: .
cdr3_aa: CASSHGVNPPQHF
cdr3_nt: TGTGCCAGCTCACACGGGGTCAATCCGCCCCAGCATTTT

d_call: .
v_call: TRBV7-9
cdr3_length: 15
j_call: TRBJ2-7
clone_size: .
cdr3_aa: CASSLEGGMAYEQYF
cdr3_nt: TGTGCCAGCAGCTTAGAGGGGGGAATGGCCTACGAGCAGTACTTC

d_call: TRBD1
v_call: TRBV20-1
cdr3_length: 18
j_call: TRBJ2-2
clone_size: few
cdr3_aa: CSARDDGQDSRWTGELFF
cdr3_nt: TGCAGTGCTAGAGATGACGGACAGGATAGTCGTTGGACCGGGGAGCTGTTTTTT

d_call: .
v_call: TRBV9
cdr3_length: 14
j_call: TRBJ2-7
clone_size: .
cdr3_aa: CASSVAGESYEQYF
cdr3_nt: TGTGCCAGCAGCGTAGCTGGGGAATCCTACGAGCAGTACTTC

d_call: TRBD1
v_call: TRBV7-3
cdr3_length: 16
j_call: TRBJ2-1
clone_size: .
cdr3_aa: CASSLPGTGVLNEQFF
cdr3_nt: TGTGCCAGCAGCTTACCCGGGACAGGGGTACTCAATGAGCAGTTCTTC

d_call: .
v_call: TRBV15
cdr3_length: 13
j_call: TRBJ2-7
clone_size: few
cdr3_aa: CATTLDGSDEQYF
cdr3_nt: TGTGCCACCACACTCGATGGAAGTGACGAGCAGTACTTC

d_call: .
v_call: TRBV3-1
cdr3_length: 14
j_call: TRBJ2-7
clone_size: many
cdr3_aa: CASSPLAGAYEQYF
cdr3_nt: TGTGCCAGCAGCCCCCTCGCGGGTGCCTACGAGCAGTACTTC

d_call: TRBD1
v_call: TRBV13
cdr3_length: 16
j_call: TRBJ1-5
clone_size: few
cdr3_aa: CASSFRTGALNQPQHF
cdr3_nt: TGTGCCAGCAGCTTCCGGACAGGCGCACTCAATCAGCCCCAGCATTTT

d_call: .
v_call: TRBV5-1
cdr3_length: 13
j_call: TRBJ2-1
clone_size: .
cdr3_aa: CASSLRAGWAQFF
cdr3_nt: TGCGCCAGCAGCTTGAGGGCGGGTTGGGCGCAGTTCTTC